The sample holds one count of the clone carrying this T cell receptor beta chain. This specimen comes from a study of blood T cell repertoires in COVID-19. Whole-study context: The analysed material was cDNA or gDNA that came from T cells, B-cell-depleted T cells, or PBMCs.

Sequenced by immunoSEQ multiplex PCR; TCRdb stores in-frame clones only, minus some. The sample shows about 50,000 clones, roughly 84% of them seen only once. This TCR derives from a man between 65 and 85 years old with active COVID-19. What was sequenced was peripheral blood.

CDR3 residues: CASSSRQGSYNEQFF. DNA of the CDR3: TGTGCCAGCAGCTCCAGACAGGGAAGCTACAATGAGCAGTTCTTC. V gene TRBV5-5 combines with J gene TRBJ2-1, with 7 positions matching TRBD1. The J segment lost 3 bases and the V segment lost 3 bases, leaving 6 bases of the junction unmatched. The CDR3 sequence is 15 residues long. Germline V lookup: CDR1 SGHKS, CDR2 YYEKEE (reference sequence). Looking up the rest from reference TRBV5-5 and TRBJ2-1 gives the full variable domain: DAGVTQSPTHLIKTRGQQVTLRCSPISGHKSVSWYQQVLGQGPQFIFQYYEKEERGRGNFPDRFSARQFPNYSSELNVNALLLGDSALYLCASSSRQGSYNEQFFGPGTRLTVL.